This is a list of T cell receptor beta chains from one sample in a study of blood T cell repertoires in COVID-19. The data were produced by immunoSEQ multiplex PCR, yet TCRdb's version contains in-frame clones alone and is incomplete. This table holds about 180,000 clones, more than 75% found once. Sequencing used PBMCs or T cells enriched from blood (not recorded which). The source of these receptors is a woman aged 45 to 65 who had recovered from COVID-19. Each CDR3 is given with its conserved first and last residue. D genes are given only for firm matches. Clone sizes are given selectively: once, few, many, or a class where the clone is expanded.

.	TRBD1	TRBJ1-3	TRBV3-1/TRBV3-2	TGTGCCAGCAGCCGGGCCCAGACAGGGGCCTTCTCTGGAAACACCATATATTTT	CASSRAQTGAFSGNTIYF
.	TRBD2	TRBJ2-5	TRBV10-3	TGTGCCATCAGTGACTCTACTAGCGGGACCCTTGGGACCCAGTACTTC	CAISDSTSGTLGTQYF
.	.	TRBJ2-4	TRBV28	TGTGCCAGCACCTTGGGGGGCGGGGGAGAAAACATTCAGTACTTC	CASTLGGGGENIQYF
once	TRBD1	TRBJ1-2	TRBV19	TGTGCCAGTAGCCCCGGGACAGGCACAGGGGGCTATGGCTACACCTTC	CASSPGTGTGGYGYTF
.	TRBD2	TRBJ2-7	TRBV9	TGTGCCAGCAGCCCCCATAAGGGAGGGAGCGAGCAGTACTTC	CASSPHKGGSEQYF
.	TRBD1	TRBJ1-6	TRBV28	TGTGCCAGCAGTTTAGGAGGACAGGGAGGATCACCCCTCCACTTT	CASSLGGQGGSPLHF
.	.	TRBJ1-2	TRBV10-3	TGTGCCATCAGTGACTCCAACAGGGTCGGCTATGGCTACACCTTC	CAISDSNRVGYGYTF
.	TRBD2	TRBJ2-5	TRBV9	TGTGCCAGCAGCGTTTCCGGGACTAGCGAAGAGACCCAGTACTTC	CASSVSGTSEETQYF
.	.	TRBJ1-2	TRBV28	TGTGCCGCCCGCGATTCACTAGTCTATGGCTACACCTTC	CAARDSLVYGYTF
few	TRBD1	TRBJ1-2	TRBV18	TGTGCCAGCTCACCGGGACAGGGACTTTCGTTTAACTATGGCTACACCTTC	CASSPGQGLSFNYGYTF
.	TRBD2	TRBJ2-7	TRBV28	TGTGCCAGCCCCTTAGGGCTAGCGGAGCCGTACGAGCAGTACTTC	CASPLGLAEPYEQYF
once	TRBD1	TRBJ2-5	TRBV18	TGTGCCAGCTCACCGACAGCCGGGACAGGGGGCACTGAGACCCAGTACTTC	CASSPTAGTGGTETQYF
.	.	TRBJ1-2	TRBV2	TGTGCCAGCAGTGAACGGTTGGATAGACTACCTAGGGGCTACACCTTC	CASSERLDRLPRGYTF
.	.	TRBJ2-1	TRBV30	TGTGCCTGGAGTGTGGTCCGGTTGCCCTACAATGAGCAGTTCTTC	CAWSVVRLPYNEQFF
.	.	TRBJ2-5	TRBV15	TGTGCCACCAGCAGAGGGGGCGCAACGGGCGATGGGACCCAGTACTTC	CATSRGGATGDGTQYF
.	TRBD1	TRBJ2-1	TRBV7-2	TGTGCCAGCAGCCAGGACAGGGGGTCCTACAATGAGCAGTTCTTC	CASSQDRGSYNEQFF
.	.	TRBJ2-3	TRBV9	TGTGCCAGCAGCGTAGGAGGAGGGCAGGTTAGCACAGATACGCAGTATTTT	CASSVGGGQVSTDTQYF
few	TRBD2	TRBJ2-7	TRBV27	TGTGCCAGCAGGCGGGGACTAGCGGGATCCTACGAGCAGTACTTC	CASRRGLAGSYEQYF
.	.	TRBJ2-2	TRBV6-2/TRBV6-3	TGTGCCAGCAGCATGCCGGTTGGAGCGGCCGGGGAGCTGTTTTTT	CASSMPVGAAGELFF
.	TRBD1	TRBJ1-2	TRBV3-1/TRBV3-2	TGTGCCAGCAGCCAAGGCGGATCAGGGGGGGGCTACACCTTC	CASSQGGSGGGYTF
.	.	TRBJ2-1	TRBV24-1	TGTGCCACCAGTGACAGCGCCATGGGACACTACTACGAGCAGTTCTTC	CATSDSAMGHYYEQFF
.	TRBD1	TRBJ1-5	TRBV3-1/TRBV3-2	TGTGCCAGCAGCCAAGGACAGGGACAGCCCCAGCATTTT	CASSQGQGQPQHF
few	.	TRBJ2-3	TRBV5-1	TGCGCCAGCAGCGAGAACCAATTACCAGATACGCAGTATTTT	CASSENQLPDTQYF
.	TRBD1	TRBJ1-2	TRBV5-1	TGCGCCAGCAGCAGGACGGACAGGGGCGGCTACACCTTC	CASSRTDRGGYTF
.	TRBD2	TRBJ2-1	TRBV5-4	TGTGCCAGCAGCTTGGAAGCGGGAGTGGGCAATGAGCAGTTCTTC	CASSLEAGVGNEQFF
few	TRBD2	TRBJ2-3	TRBV30	TGTGCCTGGAGTGTACTAAGCGGGACCCGCACAGATACGCAGTATTTT	CAWSVLSGTRTDTQYF
.	.	TRBJ2-2	TRBV5-6	TGTGCCAGCAGCTTGGTACGGGGAAACGGGGAGCTGTTTTTT	CASSLVRGNGELFF
.	.	TRBJ2-1	TRBV4-1	TGCGCCAGCAGCCAAGAGACTCGTAGCTCCTACAATGAGCAGTTCTTC	CASSQETRSSYNEQFF
.	TRBD1	TRBJ2-7	TRBV28	TGTGCCAGCAGTATCTTCCCAGGGACAGGGACCTACGAGCAGTACTTC	CASSIFPGTGTYEQYF
.	.	TRBJ1-4	TRBV3-1/TRBV3-2	TGTGCCAGCAGCCAAGAGGCAAAACTGTTTTTT	CASSQEAKLFF
.	TRBD1	TRBJ1-3	TRBV18	TGTGCCAGCTCACCCGTGGACAGGGTCTCTGGAAACACCATATATTTT	CASSPVDRVSGNTIYF
.	TRBD1	TRBJ1-2	TRBV27	TGTGCCAGCGGTAGGACAGGGGGGGACTATGGCTACACCTTC	CASGRTGGDYGYTF
.	TRBD1	TRBJ2-1	TRBV4-1	TGCGCCAGCAGCCCGCGGACAGGGACTTTATGGAATGAGCAGTTCTTC	CASSPRTGTLWNEQFF
.	.	TRBJ1-2	TRBV29-1	TGCAGCGTTCTTCAGGGCTTAACCTATGGCTACACCTTC	CSVLQGLTYGYTF
.	.	TRBJ2-5	TRBV3-1/TRBV3-2	TGTGCCAGCAGCCAAGTCCAGGGGCAAGGTAAGACCCAGTACTTC	CASSQVQGQGKTQYF
.	TRBD1	TRBJ1-2	TRBV6-5	TGTGCCAGCAGTTTACAGGGGGCGGCGGATGGCTACACCTTC	CASSLQGAADGYTF
once	.	TRBJ1-4	TRBV3-1/TRBV3-2	TGTGCCAGCAGCCAAGAAGCACTCCATCCTTACGGAAAACTGTTTTTT	CASSQEALHPYGKLFF
once	TRBD1	TRBJ2-7	TRBV9	TGTGCCAGCAGCGCAGACAGGGATGGGTACGAGCAGTACTTC	CASSADRDGYEQYF
.	.	TRBJ2-5	TRBV2	TGTGCCAGCAGTATCAGGGGCCAAGGCGTGGAGACCCAGTACTTC	CASSIRGQGVETQYF
once	TRBD1	TRBJ2-2	TRBV10-3	TGTGCCATCAGGGATAATAAGGGGGCAAGTGGCACCGGGGAGCTGTTTTTT	CAIRDNKGASGTGELFF
.	.	TRBJ2-7	TRBV30	TGTGCCTGGAGTCCACTAGTCGTGGCCGAGCAGTACTTC	CAWSPLVVAEQYF
medium-sized	.	TRBJ2-7	TRBV7-9	TGTGCCAGCAGCACACAGGGCTACGAGCAGTACTTC	CASSTQGYEQYF
.	.	TRBJ1-6	TRBV27	TGTGCCAGCACACAGAATACAGGCGGCAATTCACCCCTCCACTTT	CASTQNTGGNSPLHF
.	TRBD2	TRBJ2-1	TRBV7-6	TGTGCCAGCAGCTTAGCGTGGGCGGGAGGGAGTACCTACAATGAGCAGTTCTTC	CASSLAWAGGSTYNEQFF
.	TRBD2	TRBJ2-7	TRBV9	TGTGCCAGCAGCGCCTTAGCGGGAGCGGAGTCGGGGCAGTACTTC	CASSALAGAESGQYF
.	.	TRBJ1-2	TRBV27	TGTGCCAGCAGTTTATCGACGGACATCTATGGCTACACCTTC	CASSLSTDIYGYTF
.	TRBD1	TRBJ1-6	TRBV28	TGTGCCAGCAGTCGGCAGGGGGCCTTTTCACCCCTCCACTTT	CASSRQGAFSPLHF
many	TRBD1	TRBJ1-2	TRBV19	TGTGCCAGTAGTGTGGACAGGTTGAGGGGAGGCTACACCTTC	CASSVDRLRGGYTF
once	TRBD2	TRBJ2-2	TRBV3-1/TRBV3-2	TGTGCCAGCAGCCAAGGGGAGGGCATTAACACCGGGGAGCTGTTTTTT	CASSQGEGINTGELFF
.	TRBD2	TRBJ2-7	TRBV5-4	TGTGCCAGCAGCTTGGGTAGCGGGAGCTACTACGAGCAGTACTTC	CASSLGSGSYYEQYF
.	.	TRBJ1-2	TRBV29-1	TGCAGCGTTGAAGACAGGGATAAGGGCTACACCTTC	CSVEDRDKGYTF
once	TRBD1	TRBJ2-7	TRBV20-1	TGCAGTGCTAGTCGCAGGGGGAGCGCGGGCCCCTACGAGCAGTACTTC	CSASRRGSAGPYEQYF
.	TRBD1	TRBJ1-5	TRBV2	TGTGCCAGCAGGGACAGGGGGGGGGTTAATCAGCCCCAGCATTTT	CASRDRGGVNQPQHF
few	.	TRBJ2-2	TRBV10-3	TGTGCCATCGGGACTCCGAACACCGGGGAGCTGTTTTTT	CAIGTPNTGELFF
.	.	TRBJ2-7	TRBV5-1	TGCGCCAGCAGCTTGGGAGCCGAACTGTACGAGCAGTACTTC	CASSLGAELYEQYF
few	TRBD1	TRBJ1-2	TRBV27	TGTGCCAGCAGCGATTTAGGGGGCGCCTATGGCTACACCTTC	CASSDLGGAYGYTF
.	TRBD1	TRBJ2-2	TRBV3-1/TRBV3-2	TGTGCCAGCAGCCAAATGGACAGGGCCACCGGGGAGCTGTTTTTT	CASSQMDRATGELFF
.	TRBD1	TRBJ2-7	TRBV10-3	TGTGCCATCAGTGGTACCGGGACAGGGGTGTACGAGCAGTACTTC	CAISGTGTGVYEQYF
.	.	TRBJ2-7	TRBV4-3	TGCGCCAGCAGCCAAGACGGGCGGCAGGGGTCCAACGAGCAGTACTTC	CASSQDGRQGSNEQYF
.	.	TRBJ1-1	TRBV28	TGTGCCAGCAGTCCCGGGACCGGCGGGATCACTGAAGCTTTCTTT	CASSPGTGGITEAFF